The subject of this entry is one TCR beta chain. Its specificity is unknown. The CDR3 loop spans 16 amino acids. Trimming stripped 2 bases from V and 0 bases from J, with 15 bases between. Germline V lookup: CDR1 SGDLS, CDR2 YYNGEE. The data stem from a study of STAT5B mutations in CD4+ large granular lymphocyte leukemia. Notes on the study in general: CD4-sorted patient repertoires seemed more clonal than healthy CD4+ repertoires.

TCRdb keeps only in-frame clones here, not all; method: immunoSEQ multiplex PCR. The sample has about 30,000 clones, roughly 87% seen once. The V call is TRBV9, the J call TRBJ2-7, with D tentatively TRBD1 (7 bases). The sample taken for sequencing was CD4+ T cells from blood buffy coats. The receptor was isolated from a human donor in good health. In DNA, the CDR3 is TGTGCCAGCAGCGTTGGAGGGGGCGGGAACTCCTACGAGCAGTACTTC. This encodes CASSVGGGGNSYEQYF.